A selection of T cell receptor beta chains follows, all from one sample in a study of T cells in Graves' hyperthyroidism and ophthalmopathy. TCRdb ran MiXCR on the multiplex PCR reads and lists one entry per CDR3 protein. Of 550,000 to 600,000 distinct CDR3 sequences listed, 15% to 20% are singletons. The source material was blood. The receptor source for this set is a woman under 30 with Graves' hyperthyroidism. Both conserved end residues are part of each CDR3. D genes are given only for firm matches. Clone size appears in some rows only: once, few, many, or a class for an expanded clone.

v_gene: TRBV12-3/TRBV12-4; d_gene: TRBD1; j_gene: TRBJ1-4; abundance: NA; CDR3nt: TGTGCCAGCAGTTCAGAGGGGGCGAATGAAAAACTGTTTTTT; CDR3aa: CASSSEGANEKLFF
v_gene: TRBV5-5; d_gene: NA; j_gene: TRBJ1-2; abundance: NA; CDR3nt: TGTGCCAGCAGCCACCGAGCGGTTGCGGATGGCTACACCTTC; CDR3aa: CASSHRAVADGYTF
v_gene: TRBV12-5; d_gene: NA; j_gene: TRBJ1-1; abundance: NA; CDR3nt: TGTGCTAGTGGTTTGTTACTATCCATACACCCGAACACTGAAGCTTTCTTT; CDR3aa: CASGLLLSIHPNTEAFF
v_gene: TRBV7-3; d_gene: TRBD1; j_gene: TRBJ2-2; abundance: few; CDR3nt: TGTGCCAGCAGTCGGACAGGGGGTTTCGGGGAGCTGTTTTTT; CDR3aa: CASSRTGGFGELFF
v_gene: TRBV9; d_gene: NA; j_gene: TRBJ2-2; abundance: few; CDR3nt: TGTGCCAGCAGTCCTCAAAGCTCGAACACCGGGGAGCTGTTTTTT; CDR3aa: CASSPQSSNTGELFF
v_gene: TRBV11-3; d_gene: NA; j_gene: TRBJ1-1; abundance: many; CDR3nt: TGTGCCAGCAGCGCTACACTGGGCACTGAAGCTTTCTTT; CDR3aa: CASSATLGTEAFF
v_gene: TRBV7-9; d_gene: TRBD1; j_gene: TRBJ1-2; abundance: NA; CDR3nt: TGTGCCAGCAGCTCAGACCCAGGGGGCCTCTCTAACTATGGCTACACCTTC; CDR3aa: CASSSDPGGLSNYGYTF
v_gene: TRBV5-6; d_gene: NA; j_gene: TRBJ1-5; abundance: NA; CDR3nt: TGTGCCAGCAGCTTGTGGCAGTATAGCAATCAGCCCCAGCATTTT; CDR3aa: CASSLWQYSNQPQHF
v_gene: TRBV20-1; d_gene: TRBD2; j_gene: TRBJ2-1; abundance: many; CDR3nt: TGCAGTGCTAGAGTCGGGACTAGCCAGTTGAATGAGCAGTTCTTC; CDR3aa: CSARVGTSQLNEQFF
v_gene: TRBV7-9; d_gene: NA; j_gene: TRBJ1-2; abundance: NA; CDR3nt: TGTGCCAGCCGCATGGGGCCGGCTGCGGGCTACACCTTC; CDR3aa: CASRMGPAAGYTF
v_gene: TRBV19; d_gene: NA; j_gene: TRBJ1-1; abundance: few; CDR3nt: TGTGCCAGTAGTATAAGGGGTGAGAACACTGAAGCTTTCTTT; CDR3aa: CASSIRGENTEAFF
v_gene: TRBV12-3/TRBV12-4; d_gene: TRBD1; j_gene: TRBJ1-5; abundance: NA; CDR3nt: TGTGCCAGCAGTTTCGACAGGGCTCAGCCCCAGCATTTT; CDR3aa: CASSFDRAQPQHF
v_gene: TRBV20-1; d_gene: TRBD2; j_gene: TRBJ2-7; abundance: many; CDR3nt: TGCAGTGCTAGAGGGACTAGCGGGAGGGCCTACGAGCAGTACTTC; CDR3aa: CSARGTSGRAYEQYF
v_gene: TRBV19; d_gene: NA; j_gene: TRBJ1-5; abundance: few; CDR3nt: TGTGCCAGTAGTATAGATCGCAGGGTAAGGAGCAATCAGCCCCAGCATTTT; CDR3aa: CASSIDRRVRSNQPQHF
v_gene: TRBV30; d_gene: TRBD1; j_gene: TRBJ2-7; abundance: few; CDR3nt: TGTGCCTGGAGGGGGACAGGGAGGAACGAGCAGTACTTC; CDR3aa: CAWRGTGRNEQYF
v_gene: TRBV19; d_gene: NA; j_gene: TRBJ2-3; abundance: once; CDR3nt: TGTGCCAGTAGTATATCCAGTGAGGTGGATACGCAGTATTTT; CDR3aa: CASSISSEVDTQYF
v_gene: TRBV5-1; d_gene: NA; j_gene: TRBJ2-3; abundance: NA; CDR3nt: TGCGCCAGCAGCGATAGCGGACTTAGCACAGATACGCAGTATTTT; CDR3aa: CASSDSGLSTDTQYF
v_gene: TRBV5-6; d_gene: NA; j_gene: TRBJ2-3; abundance: many; CDR3nt: TGTGCCAGCAGAAGGGCCGCAGACCAAACAACGACTGCGCAGTATTTT; CDR3aa: CASRRAADQTTTAQYF
v_gene: TRBV4-1; d_gene: NA; j_gene: TRBJ1-1; abundance: many; CDR3nt: TGCGCCAGCAGCCAAGATCGGGTGAACACTGAAGCTTTCTTT; CDR3aa: CASSQDRVNTEAFF
v_gene: TRBV4-2; d_gene: TRBD2; j_gene: TRBJ2-7; abundance: many; CDR3nt: TGTGCCAGCAGCCAATCTTTCAGCGGGGCCGACGAGCAGTACTTC; CDR3aa: CASSQSFSGADEQYF
v_gene: TRBV4-3; d_gene: NA; j_gene: TRBJ2-7; abundance: few; CDR3nt: TGCGCCAGCAGCCAAGCCGCGGTTAGCTCCTACGAGCAGTACTTC; CDR3aa: CASSQAAVSSYEQYF
v_gene: TRBV7-8; d_gene: NA; j_gene: TRBJ1-1; abundance: few; CDR3nt: TGTGCCAGCAGCCACAGCTTGGGGGGGGCTTTCTTT; CDR3aa: CASSHSLGGAFF
v_gene: TRBV20-1; d_gene: NA; j_gene: TRBJ1-5; abundance: many; CDR3nt: TGCAGTGCTAGGGATACAGGAGCCAGGAGCAATCAGCCCCAGCATTTT; CDR3aa: CSARDTGARSNQPQHF
v_gene: TRBV12-3/TRBV12-4; d_gene: NA; j_gene: TRBJ2-7; abundance: many; CDR3nt: TGTGCCAGCAGCCTCGGACTAACCCCTCGCTACGAGCAGTACTTC; CDR3aa: CASSLGLTPRYEQYF
v_gene: TRBV18; d_gene: NA; j_gene: TRBJ2-1; abundance: many; CDR3nt: TGTGCCAGCTCACCAGATCCGGCAGGGTCTGCAACAAATGAGCAGTTCTTC; CDR3aa: CASSPDPAGSATNEQFF
v_gene: TRBV7-2; d_gene: NA; j_gene: TRBJ1-1; abundance: few; CDR3nt: TGTGCCAGCAGCCTCACCTCTGGAGGAGCGGGCACTGAAGCTTTCTTT; CDR3aa: CASSLTSGGAGTEAFF
v_gene: TRBV3-1; d_gene: TRBD2; j_gene: TRBJ2-1; abundance: NA; CDR3nt: TGTGCCAGCAGTCCCTTACTAGCGGGAGGGAATGAGCAGTTCTTC; CDR3aa: CASSPLLAGGNEQFF
v_gene: TRBV12-3/TRBV12-4; d_gene: TRBD1; j_gene: TRBJ1-6; abundance: few; CDR3nt: TGTGCCAGCAGTCGGGACAGGGGGTTTTCACCCCTCCACTTT; CDR3aa: CASSRDRGFSPLHF